One T cell receptor (beta chain) is described in this entry. This entry comes from a study of CD8+ T cells in alopecia areata. RNA was extracted and reverse transcribed into cDNA as the sequencing template. TCRdb keeps only in-frame clones here, not all; method: immunoSEQ multiplex PCR. The sample consists of under 350,000 clones, about 62% of them appearing once. Treatment denoted: oral pan-JAK inhibitor, 5-10 mg twice daily. CDR1 and CDR2 from the germline V gene are ENHRY and SYGVKD. V lost 2 bases to trimming and J lost 0 bases, with 4 bases between them. The CDR3 has 13 residues. The genes are TRBV10-3 and TRBJ1-1, with D hard to call. The clonotype comes from a human donor with alopecia areata. The material was CD4+ T cells sorted from blood, obtained at week 24, from a patient treated with tofacitinib. The CDR3 is CAISEAVNTEAFF. For the CDR3, the DNA is TGTGCCATCAGTGAGGCCGTGAACACTGAAGCTTTCTTT.